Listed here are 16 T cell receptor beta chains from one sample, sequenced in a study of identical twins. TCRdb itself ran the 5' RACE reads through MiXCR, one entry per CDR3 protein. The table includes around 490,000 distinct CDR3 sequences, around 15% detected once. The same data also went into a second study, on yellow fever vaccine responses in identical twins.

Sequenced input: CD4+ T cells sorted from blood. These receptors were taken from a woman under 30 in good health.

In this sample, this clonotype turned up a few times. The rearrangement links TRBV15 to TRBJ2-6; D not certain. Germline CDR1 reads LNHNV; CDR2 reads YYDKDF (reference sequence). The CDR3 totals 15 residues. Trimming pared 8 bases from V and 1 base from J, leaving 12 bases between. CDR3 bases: TGTGCCACCTCAGCATCGGAATCTGGGGCCAACGTCCTGACTTTC. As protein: CATSASESGANVLTF.

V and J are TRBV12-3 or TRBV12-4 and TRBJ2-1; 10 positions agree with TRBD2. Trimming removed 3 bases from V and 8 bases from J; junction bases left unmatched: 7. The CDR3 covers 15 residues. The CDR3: CASSFSGGAQYEQFF. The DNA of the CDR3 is TGTGCCAGCAGTTTCAGCGGGGGGGCCCAGTATGAGCAGTTCTTC.

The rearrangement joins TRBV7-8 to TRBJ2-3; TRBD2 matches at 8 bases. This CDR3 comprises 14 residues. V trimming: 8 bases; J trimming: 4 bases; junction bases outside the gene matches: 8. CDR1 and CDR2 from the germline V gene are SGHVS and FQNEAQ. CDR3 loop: CASVGTRLPDTQYF. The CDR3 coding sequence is TGTGCCAGCGTTGGGACTAGGTTACCAGATACGCAGTATTTT.

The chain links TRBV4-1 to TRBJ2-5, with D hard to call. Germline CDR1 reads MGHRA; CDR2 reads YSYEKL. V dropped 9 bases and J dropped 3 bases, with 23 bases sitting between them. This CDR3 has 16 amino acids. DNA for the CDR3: TGCGCCAGAGCAGCAAACCCGGTGGCGGAGAAAGAGACCCAGTACTTC. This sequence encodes CARAANPVAEKETQYF.

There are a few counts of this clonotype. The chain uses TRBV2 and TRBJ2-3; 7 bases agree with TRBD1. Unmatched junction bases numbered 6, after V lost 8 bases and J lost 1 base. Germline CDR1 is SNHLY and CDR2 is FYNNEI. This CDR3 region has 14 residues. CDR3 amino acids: CASLRQGGTDTQYF. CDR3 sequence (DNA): TGTGCCAGCCTTAGACAGGGAGGCACAGATACGCAGTATTTT. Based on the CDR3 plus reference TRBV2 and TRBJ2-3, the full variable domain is EPEVTQTPSHQVTQMGQEVILRCVPISNHLYFYWYRQILGQKVEFLVSFYNNEISEKSEIFDDQFSVERPDGSNFTLKIRSTKLEDSAMYFCASLRQGGTDTQYFGPGTRLTVL.

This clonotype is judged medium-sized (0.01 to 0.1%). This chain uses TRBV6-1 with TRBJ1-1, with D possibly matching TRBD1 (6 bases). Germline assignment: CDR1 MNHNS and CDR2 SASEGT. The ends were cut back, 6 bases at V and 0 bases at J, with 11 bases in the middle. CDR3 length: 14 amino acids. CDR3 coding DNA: TGTGCCAGCAGCTCACAGGGCGTGAACACTGAAGCTTTCTTT. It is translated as CASSSQGVNTEAFF.

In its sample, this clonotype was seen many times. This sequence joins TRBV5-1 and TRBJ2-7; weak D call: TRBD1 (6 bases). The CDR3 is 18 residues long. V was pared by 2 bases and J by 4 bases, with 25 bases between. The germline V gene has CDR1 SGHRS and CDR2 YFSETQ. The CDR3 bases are TGCGCCAGCAGCTTCGAAATGGTATGGGGGCGATCCCAGTACGAGCAGTACTTC. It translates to CASSFEMVWGRSQYEQYF.

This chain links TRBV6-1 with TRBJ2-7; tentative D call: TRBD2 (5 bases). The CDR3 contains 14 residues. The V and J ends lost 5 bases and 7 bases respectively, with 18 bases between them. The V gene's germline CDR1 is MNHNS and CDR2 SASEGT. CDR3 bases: TGTGCCAGCAGTAGGGATAAGGGCCGAGGGGAGCAGTACGTC. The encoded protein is CASSRDKGRGEQYV.

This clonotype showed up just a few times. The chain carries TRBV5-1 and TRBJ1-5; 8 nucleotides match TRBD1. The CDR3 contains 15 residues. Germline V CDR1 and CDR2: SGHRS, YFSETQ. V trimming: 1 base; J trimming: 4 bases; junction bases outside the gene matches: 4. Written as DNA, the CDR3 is TGCGCCAGCAGCTTGTCAGGGGGCTCAAATCAGCCCCAGCATTTT. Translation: CASSLSGGSNQPQHF.

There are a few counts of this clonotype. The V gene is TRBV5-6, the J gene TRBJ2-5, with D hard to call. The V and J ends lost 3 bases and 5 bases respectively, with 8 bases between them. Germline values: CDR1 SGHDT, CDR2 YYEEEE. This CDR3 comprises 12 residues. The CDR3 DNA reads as TGTGCCAGCAGCTCGCCCCGGGAGACCCAGTACTTC. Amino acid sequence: CASSSPRETQYF.

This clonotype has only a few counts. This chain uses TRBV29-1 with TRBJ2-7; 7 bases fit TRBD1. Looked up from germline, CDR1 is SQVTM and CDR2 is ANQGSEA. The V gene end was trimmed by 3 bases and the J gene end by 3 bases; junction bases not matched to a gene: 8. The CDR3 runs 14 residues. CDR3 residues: CSVESETGIYEQYF. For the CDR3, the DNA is TGCAGCGTTGAGAGCGAGACAGGGATCTACGAGCAGTACTTC.

The CDR3 region is CASRSTDRVEKLFF. The CDR3 DNA sequence: TGTGCCAGCAGATCCACGGACAGGGTTGAAAAACTGTTTTTT. The V gene is TRBV12-3 or TRBV12-4, the J gene TRBJ1-4; TRBD1 matches at 8 bases. This CDR3 spans 14 amino acids. J gave up 7 bases and V 6 bases, and 7 bases lay outside the gene matches.

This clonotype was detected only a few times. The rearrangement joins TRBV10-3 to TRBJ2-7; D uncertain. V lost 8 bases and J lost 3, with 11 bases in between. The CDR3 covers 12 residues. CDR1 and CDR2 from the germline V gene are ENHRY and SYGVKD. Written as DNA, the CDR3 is TGTGCCATCGGAGACACGGACTACGAGCAGTACTTC. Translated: CAIGDTDYEQYF.

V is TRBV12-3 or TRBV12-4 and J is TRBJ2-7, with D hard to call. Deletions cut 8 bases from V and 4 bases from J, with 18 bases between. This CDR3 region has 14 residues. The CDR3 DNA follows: TGTGCCAGCCAACGTGACCGGTCTCCGTACGAGCAGTACTTC. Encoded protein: CASQRDRSPYEQYF.

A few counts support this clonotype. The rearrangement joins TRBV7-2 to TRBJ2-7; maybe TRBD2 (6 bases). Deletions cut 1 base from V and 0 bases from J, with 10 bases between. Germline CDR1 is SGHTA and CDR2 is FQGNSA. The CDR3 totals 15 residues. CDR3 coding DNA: TGTGCCAGCAGCTTAGAGGTCGGGAGCTCCTACGAGCAGTACTTC. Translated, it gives CASSLEVGSSYEQYF.

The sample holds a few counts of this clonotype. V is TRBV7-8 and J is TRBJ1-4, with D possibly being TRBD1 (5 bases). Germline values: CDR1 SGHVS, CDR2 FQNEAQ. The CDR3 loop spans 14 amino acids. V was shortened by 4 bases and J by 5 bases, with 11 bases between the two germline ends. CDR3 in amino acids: CASSWDGVNEKLFF. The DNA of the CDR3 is TGTGCCAGCAGCTGGGACGGAGTGAATGAAAAACTGTTTTTT.